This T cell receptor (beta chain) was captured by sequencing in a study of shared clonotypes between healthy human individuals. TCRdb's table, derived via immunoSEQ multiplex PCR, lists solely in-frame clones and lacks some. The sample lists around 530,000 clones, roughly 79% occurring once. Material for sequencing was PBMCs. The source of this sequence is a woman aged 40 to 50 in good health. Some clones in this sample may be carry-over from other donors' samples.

The CDR3, as DNA: TGTGCCAGCAGGAAAGACAAGGCCCCTCCGTTGGCTCCCCTCGACCGGGCCAAAAACATTCAGTACTTC. Translation: CASRKDKAPPLAPLDRAKNIQYF. The gene calls are TRBV28 and TRBJ2-4; D ambiguous. V dropped 6 bases and J dropped 1 base, with 37 bases sitting between them. This CDR3 contains 23 residues. Germline CDR1 is MDHEN and CDR2 is SYDVKM.